This is a list of T cell receptor beta chains from one sample in a study of CD8 T cells in ankylosing spondylitis. TCRdb re-called the 5' RACE reads with MiXCR, one entry per CDR3 protein. Counted here are around 770,000 distinct CDR3 sequences, about 10% occurring once; the ten biggest clones make up roughly 0.51%. Input material: blood, either unsorted or a sorted T cell fraction (not recorded which). Receptor source: a male donor with ankylosing spondylitis. The CDR3 runs from the conserved cysteine through the conserved F or W. The order of the fields is J gene, V gene, CDR3 protein.

>TRBJ1-2|TRBV15
CATSRGFVAGGADGYTF
>TRBJ2-1|TRBV6-2/TRBV6-3
CASRYLFSSYNEQFF
>TRBJ1-2|TRBV2
CASSDSRDRAYGYTF
>TRBJ2-2|TRBV6-1
CASSRAGGGSNTGELFF
>TRBJ1-4|TRBV7-2
CASSRRGGSYEKLFF
>TRBJ1-6|TRBV20-1
CSAPDAETNNSPLHF
>TRBJ2-7|TRBV6-5
CASSYNAGAYEQYF
>TRBJ2-3|TRBV27
CASSSGGRGTQYF
>TRBJ2-5|TRBV7-6
CASSLEPQVVTQYF
>TRBJ1-2|TRBV24-1
CATSYDSYGYTF
>TRBJ1-1|TRBV4-3
CASSQGRWNTEAFF
>TRBJ2-3|TRBV5-1
CASSLEGVGDTQYF
>TRBJ1-2|TRBV20-1
CSASLGLPEQGYTF
>TRBJ1-1|TRBV12-3/TRBV12-4
CASRRQGAGNTEAFF
>TRBJ1-1|TRBV6-5
CASSSPLEAFF
>TRBJ2-6|TRBV5-1
CASSWTASGANVLTF
>TRBJ2-7|TRBV7-2
CASSPSTGHSYEQYF
>TRBJ2-3|TRBV20-1
CSARTFLGTSLIPSTDTQYF
>TRBJ1-1|TRBV20-1
CSAGRVLWRVDTEAFF
>TRBJ2-7|TRBV19
CASSMYEGVSYEQYF
>TRBJ2-7|TRBV12-3/TRBV12-4
CASSGRDTLTSEQYF
>TRBJ2-7|TRBV4-3
CASSHGLAGVRGSYEQYF
>TRBJ1-5|TRBV6-6
CASRTAGGRQPQHF
>TRBJ2-7|TRBV4-2
CASSQASAASSEQYF
>TRBJ2-7|TRBV18
CASSPQRAPDEQYF
>TRBJ2-1|TRBV24-1
CATSEPGLQGYNEQFF
>TRBJ2-5|TRBV12-3/TRBV12-4
CASSLDILGTQYF
>TRBJ1-2|TRBV29-1
CSVGVGNGYTF
>TRBJ1-2|TRBV5-1
CASSPGTGDLRYGYTF
>TRBJ2-5|TRBV20-1
CSASSTEQETQYF
>TRBJ2-2|TRBV7-2
CASRMRQGPLTGELFF
>TRBJ1-3|TRBV20-1
CSARGRTAGNTIYF
>TRBJ1-1|TRBV7-8
CASRPNRSRLGAFF
>TRBJ2-3|TRBV7-2
CASSFPSGGEDTQYF
>TRBJ1-4|TRBV20-1
CSAPSTVATTNEKLFF
>TRBJ2-5|TRBV20-1
CSARGPGATQYF
>TRBJ2-7|TRBV6-1
CASSADISYEQYF
>TRBJ2-7|TRBV29-1
CSVGGLAVREQYF
>TRBJ2-5|TRBV11-2
CASSPRGLAGAGGQETQYF
>TRBJ2-5|TRBV21-1
CASSKGRLAGRETQYF
>TRBJ1-1|TRBV5-1
CASSFREMNTEAFF
>TRBJ1-3|TRBV6-1
CASSPGEGNTIYF
>TRBJ1-2|TRBV7-2
CASSFNRGDYGYTF
>TRBJ1-5|TRBV12-3/TRBV12-4
CASSARTGINQPQHF
>TRBJ1-2|TRBV12-3/TRBV12-4
CASSPRIRDRRYGYTF
>TRBJ2-3|TRBV29-1
CSVASGSDRDTQYF
>TRBJ1-4|TRBV7-9
CASSLLMGQGSEKLFF
>TRBJ2-7|TRBV4-3
CASSQDNEDEQYF
>TRBJ2-1|TRBV9
CASSPRTHPGEQFF
>TRBJ2-7|TRBV20-1
CSASGRLAGGGVIYEQYF
>TRBJ2-5|TRBV5-1
CASGRMGTQETQYF
>TRBJ2-1|TRBV20-1
CSAPRPGRIVYNEQFF